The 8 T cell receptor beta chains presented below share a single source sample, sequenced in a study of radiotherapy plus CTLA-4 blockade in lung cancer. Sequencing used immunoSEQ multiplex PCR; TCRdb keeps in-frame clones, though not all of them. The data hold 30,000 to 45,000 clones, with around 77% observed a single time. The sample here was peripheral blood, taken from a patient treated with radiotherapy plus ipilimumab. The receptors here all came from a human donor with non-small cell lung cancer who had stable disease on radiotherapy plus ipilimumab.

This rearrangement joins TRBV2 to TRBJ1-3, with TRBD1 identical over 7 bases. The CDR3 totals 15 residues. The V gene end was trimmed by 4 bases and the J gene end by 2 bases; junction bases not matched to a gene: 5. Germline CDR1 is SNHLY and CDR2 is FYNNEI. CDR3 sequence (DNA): TGTGCCAGCAGTGTCCCAGGGGGTACTGGAAACACCATATATTTT. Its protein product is CASSVPGGTGNTIYF.

CDR3 sequence reads: CASSLGPRLAGGIDTQYF. As DNA, the CDR3 is TGTGCCAGCAGCTTGGGCCCTCGACTAGCGGGGGGGATAGATACGCAGTATTTT. The chain employs TRBV7-6 and TRBJ2-3, with TRBD2 matching over 14 bases. This CDR3 is 18 amino acids long. In germline, CDR1 is SGHVS, CDR2 FNYEAQ. The J segment lost 5 bases and the V segment lost 3 bases, leaving 10 bases of the junction unmatched.

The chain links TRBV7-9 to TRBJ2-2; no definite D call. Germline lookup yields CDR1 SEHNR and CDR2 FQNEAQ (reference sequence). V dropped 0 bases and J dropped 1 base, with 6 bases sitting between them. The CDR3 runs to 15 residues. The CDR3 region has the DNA TGTGCCAGCAGCTTAGCGGCAGGGAACACCGGGGAGCTGTTTTTT. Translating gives CASSLAAGNTGELFF.

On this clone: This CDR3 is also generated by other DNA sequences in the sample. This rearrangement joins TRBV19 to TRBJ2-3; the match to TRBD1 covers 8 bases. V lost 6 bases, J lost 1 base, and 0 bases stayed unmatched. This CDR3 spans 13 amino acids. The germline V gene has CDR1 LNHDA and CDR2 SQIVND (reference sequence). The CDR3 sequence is CASRDRGTDTQYF. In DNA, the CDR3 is TGTGCCAGTAGGGACAGGGGCACAGATACGCAGTATTTT.

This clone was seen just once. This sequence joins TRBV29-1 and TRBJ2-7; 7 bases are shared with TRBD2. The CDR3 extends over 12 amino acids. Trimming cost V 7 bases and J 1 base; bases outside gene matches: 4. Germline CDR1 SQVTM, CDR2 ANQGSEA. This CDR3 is CSAWRGSYEQYF. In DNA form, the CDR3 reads TGCAGCGCTTGGCGGGGGTCCTACGAGCAGTACTTC.

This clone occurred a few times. CDR3 sequence: CASTPGTGDGYTF. CDR3 sequence (DNA): TGTGCCAGCACCCCCGGGACAGGGGACGGCTACACCTTC. This rearrangement joins TRBV7-2 to TRBJ1-2; 10 nucleotides align to TRBD1. Germline lookup yields CDR1 SGHTA and CDR2 FQGNSA. The CDR3 consists of 13 residues. The V segment lost 7 bases and the J segment 8 bases; nucleotides outside the gene matches: 7.

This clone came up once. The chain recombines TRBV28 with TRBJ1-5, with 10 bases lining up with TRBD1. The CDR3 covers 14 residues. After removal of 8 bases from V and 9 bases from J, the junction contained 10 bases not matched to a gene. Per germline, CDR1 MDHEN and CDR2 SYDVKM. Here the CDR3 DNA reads TGTGCCAGCCGAAAGGGACAGGGGAGGTGGCCCCAGCATTTT. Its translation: CASRKGQGRWPQHF.

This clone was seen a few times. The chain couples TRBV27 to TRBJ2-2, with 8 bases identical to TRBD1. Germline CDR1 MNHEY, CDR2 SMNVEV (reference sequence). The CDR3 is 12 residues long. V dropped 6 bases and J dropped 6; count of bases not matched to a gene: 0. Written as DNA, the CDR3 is TGTGCCAGCAGCAGGGGGCCCGGGGAGCTGTTTTTT. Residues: CASSRGPGELFF.